These 8 T cell receptor beta chains were all obtained from the same sample, sequenced in a study of OX40 agonist ivuxolimab in advanced cancers. Assay: immunoSEQ multiplex PCR; the TCRdb copy retains only in-frame clones and omits some. Of about 15,000 clones listed, around 83% are singletons. The sequencing used CD4+ or CD8+ T cells sorted from blood, collected in a trial of the OX40 agonist ivuxolimab. The origin of the receptors is an adult with an advanced solid tumor such as melanoma, head and neck, liver or kidney cancer.

The rearrangement links TRBV6-5 to TRBJ2-2; D is ambiguous. This CDR3 has 14 amino acids. Trimming shortened V by 4 bases and J by 5 bases, and 11 bases separated the two germline ends. Germline V gene lookup returns CDR1 MNHEY and CDR2 SVGAGI. The DNA of the CDR3 is TGTGCCAGCAGTTCCCTACCCGGAACCGGGGAGCTGTTTTTT. Translating gives CASSSLPGTGELFF.

The chain is built from TRBV7-9 and TRBJ1-2; no clear D. This CDR3 comprises 14 residues. Germline V gene lookup returns CDR1 SEHNR and CDR2 FQNEAQ (reference sequence). V was cut by 0 bases and J by 4 bases, with 9 bases left in between. Here the CDR3 reads CASSLAPTVYGYTF. CDR3 nucleotides: TGTGCCAGCAGCTTAGCGCCCACGGTCTATGGCTACACCTTC.

This clone was counted once. V and J are TRBV13 and TRBJ2-7; 8 bases map to TRBD1. V lost 5 bases and J lost 2; bases outside the gene matches: 8. Germline V lookup: CDR1 PRHDT, CDR2 FYEKMQ (reference sequence). This CDR3 is built from 15 residues. DNA for the CDR3: TGTGCCAGCAGCACCCGGGACAGGAGAGCCTACGAGCAGTACTTC. It codes for CASSTRDRRAYEQYF.

This clone was observed once. V and J are TRBV2 and TRBJ2-1; possible D gene TRBD2, 5 bases. V was clipped by 6 bases and J by 10 bases, with 7 bases between them. Germline CDR1 and CDR2: SNHLY and FYNNEI. This CDR3 contains 10 residues. The CDR3 coding sequence is TGTGCCAGCAGCGGGGAGGAGCAGTTCTTC. Protein: CASSGEEQFF. Variable domain in full (rest from reference TRBV2 and TRBJ2-1): EPEVTQTPSHQVTQMGQEVILRCVPISNHLYFYWYRQILGQKVEFLVSFYNNEISEKSEIFDDQFSVERPDGSNFTLKIRSTKLEDSAMYFCASSGEEQFFGPGTRLTVL.

The DNA of the CDR3 is TGTGCCAGTAGGGGGGTTGTGGGCTCCTACAATGAGCAGTTCTTC. The encoded protein is CASRGVVGSYNEQFF. This rearrangement joins TRBV2 to TRBJ2-1, with D perhaps TRBD1 or TRBD2 (6 bases each). The CDR3 has 15 amino acids. The germline gives CDR1 SNHLY, CDR2 FYNNEI. V lost 9 bases, J lost 0 bases, and 15 bases lay in between.

The rearrangement joins TRBV7-2 to TRBJ2-1; weak D call: TRBD1 (5 bases). Trimming shortened V by 5 bases and J by 6 bases, and 14 bases separated the two germline ends. The length of the CDR3 is 14 residues. Germline CDR1 and CDR2: SGHTA and FQGNSA. Here the CDR3 DNA reads TGTGCCAGCAGCCTGGACAAAAATGGCAATGAGCAGTTCTTC. Protein: CASSLDKNGNEQFF.

J is TRBJ2-7 and V is TRBV11-2; D is perhaps TRBD2 (5 bases). This CDR3 is 12 amino acids long. Germline CDR1 and CDR2: SGHAT and FQNNGV. V lost 9 bases and J lost 0, with 9 bases in between. DNA for the CDR3: TGTGCCAGTTCTCGGGACTCCTACGAGCAGTACTTC. This gives the protein CASSRDSYEQYF.

This clone came up once. V usage is TRBV27 and J usage is TRBJ2-7; D might be TRBD1 (6 bases). Germline V lookup: CDR1 MNHEY, CDR2 SMNVEV (reference sequence). The CDR3 totals 13 residues. V shed 4 bases and J shed 4 bases, with 11 bases lying between them. The CDR3 region is CASSYAGVYEQYF. The CDR3 nucleotides read TGTGCCAGCAGTTATGCAGGGGTGTACGAGCAGTACTTC.